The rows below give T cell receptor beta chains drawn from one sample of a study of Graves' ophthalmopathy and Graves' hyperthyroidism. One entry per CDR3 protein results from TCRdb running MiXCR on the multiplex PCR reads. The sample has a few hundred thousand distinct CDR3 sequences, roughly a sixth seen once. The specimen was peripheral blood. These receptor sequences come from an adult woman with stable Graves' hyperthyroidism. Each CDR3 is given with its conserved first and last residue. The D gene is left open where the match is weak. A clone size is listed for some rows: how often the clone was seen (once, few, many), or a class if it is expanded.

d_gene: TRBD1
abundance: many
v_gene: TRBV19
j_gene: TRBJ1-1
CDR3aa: CASSKRGLNEAFF
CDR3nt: TGTGCCAGTAGTAAAAGGGGGCTTAATGAAGCTTTCTTT

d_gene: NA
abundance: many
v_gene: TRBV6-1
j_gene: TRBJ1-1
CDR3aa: CASTPRDGSNTEAFF
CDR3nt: TGTGCCAGCACCCCCCGGGACGGATCGAACACTGAAGCTTTCTTT

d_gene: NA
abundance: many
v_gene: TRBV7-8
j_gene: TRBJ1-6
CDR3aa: CASSFSDTDNSPLHF
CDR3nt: TGTGCCAGCAGCTTTTCCGACACGGATAATTCACCCCTCCACTTT

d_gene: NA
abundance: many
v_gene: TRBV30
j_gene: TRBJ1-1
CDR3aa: CAWSRNPGTEAFF
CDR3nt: TGTGCCTGGAGCCGAAACCCGGGGACTGAAGCTTTCTTT

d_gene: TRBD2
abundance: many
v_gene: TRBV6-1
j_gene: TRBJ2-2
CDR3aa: CASSLGLAGLTGELFF
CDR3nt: TGTGCCAGCAGCCTTGGACTAGCGGGACTCACCGGGGAGCTGTTTTTT

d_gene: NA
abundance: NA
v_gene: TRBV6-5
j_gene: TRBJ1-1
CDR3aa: CASSYSTVQSEAFF
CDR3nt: TGTGCCAGCAGTTACTCGACAGTACAGTCTGAAGCTTTCTTT

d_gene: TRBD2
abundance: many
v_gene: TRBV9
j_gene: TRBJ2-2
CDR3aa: CASTSGGGELFF
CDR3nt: TGTGCCAGCACTAGCGGGGGCGGGGAGCTGTTTTTT

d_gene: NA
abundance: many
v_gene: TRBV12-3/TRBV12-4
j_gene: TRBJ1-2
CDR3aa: CASSPGNPSDGYTF
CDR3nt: TGTGCCAGCAGTCCGGGGAATCCGAGTGATGGCTACACCTTC

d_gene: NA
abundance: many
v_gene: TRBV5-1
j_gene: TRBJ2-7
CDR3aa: CASSLAGARTYEQYF
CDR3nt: TGCGCCAGCAGCTTAGCAGGGGCTAGAACCTACGAGCAGTACTTC

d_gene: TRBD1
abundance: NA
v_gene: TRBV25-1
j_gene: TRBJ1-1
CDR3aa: CASSGHRGSTEAFF
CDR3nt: TGTGCCAGCAGTGGACACAGGGGATCCACTGAAGCTTTCTTT

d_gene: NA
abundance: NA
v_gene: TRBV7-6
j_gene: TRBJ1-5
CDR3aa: CASSSRVYSNQPQHF
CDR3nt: TGTGCCAGCAGCTCCCGGGTCTATAGCAATCAGCCCCAGCATTTT